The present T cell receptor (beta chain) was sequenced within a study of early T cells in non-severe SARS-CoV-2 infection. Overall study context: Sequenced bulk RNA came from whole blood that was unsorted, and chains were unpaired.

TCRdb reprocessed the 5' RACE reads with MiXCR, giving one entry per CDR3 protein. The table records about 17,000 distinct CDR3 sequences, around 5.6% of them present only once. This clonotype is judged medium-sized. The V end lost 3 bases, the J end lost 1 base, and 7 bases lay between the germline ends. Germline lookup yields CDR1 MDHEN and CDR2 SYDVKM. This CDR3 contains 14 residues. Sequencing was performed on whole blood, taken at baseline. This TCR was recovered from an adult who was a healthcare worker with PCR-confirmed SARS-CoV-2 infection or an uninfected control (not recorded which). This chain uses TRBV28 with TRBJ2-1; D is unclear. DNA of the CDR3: TGTGCCAGCAGTTTGACCTTTTCCTACAATGAGCAGTTCTTC. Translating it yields CASSLTFSYNEQFF.